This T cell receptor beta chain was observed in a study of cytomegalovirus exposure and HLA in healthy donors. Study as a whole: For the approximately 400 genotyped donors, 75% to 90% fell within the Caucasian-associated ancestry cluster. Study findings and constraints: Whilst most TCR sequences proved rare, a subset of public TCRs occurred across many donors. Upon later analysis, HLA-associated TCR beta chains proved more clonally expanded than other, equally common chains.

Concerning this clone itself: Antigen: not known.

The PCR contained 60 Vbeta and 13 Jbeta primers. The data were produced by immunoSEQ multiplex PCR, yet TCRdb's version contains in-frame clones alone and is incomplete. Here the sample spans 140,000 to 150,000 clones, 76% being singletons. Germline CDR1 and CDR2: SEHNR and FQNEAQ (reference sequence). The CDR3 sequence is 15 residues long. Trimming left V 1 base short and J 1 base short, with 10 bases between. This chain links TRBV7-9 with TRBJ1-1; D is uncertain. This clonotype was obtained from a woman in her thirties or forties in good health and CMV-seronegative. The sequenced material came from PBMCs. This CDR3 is CASSLGGLRNTEAFF. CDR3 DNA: TGTGCCAGCAGCTTAGGAGGTCTTAGGAACACTGAAGCTTTCTTT.